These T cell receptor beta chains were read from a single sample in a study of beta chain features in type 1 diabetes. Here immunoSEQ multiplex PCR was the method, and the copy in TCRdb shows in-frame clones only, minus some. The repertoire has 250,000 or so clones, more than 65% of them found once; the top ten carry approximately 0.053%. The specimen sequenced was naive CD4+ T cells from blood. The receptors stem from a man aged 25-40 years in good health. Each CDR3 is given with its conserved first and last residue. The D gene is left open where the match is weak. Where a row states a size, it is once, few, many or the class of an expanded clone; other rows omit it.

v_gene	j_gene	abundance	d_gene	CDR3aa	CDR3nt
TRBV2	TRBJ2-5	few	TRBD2	CASSEGDSGGATQYF	TGTGCCAGCAGTGAAGGAGATAGCGGGGGTGCGACCCAGTACTTC
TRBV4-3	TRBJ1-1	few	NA	CASSQVGRGTEAFF	TGCGCCAGCAGCCAAGTCGGCCGTGGCACTGAAGCTTTCTTT
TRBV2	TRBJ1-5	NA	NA	CASSEGQGKIPQHF	TGTGCCAGCAGTGAGGGGCAGGGGAAGATTCCCCAGCATTTT
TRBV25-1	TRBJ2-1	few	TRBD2	CASSSASGRHEQFF	TGTGCCAGCAGTTCCGCTAGCGGGAGGCATGAGCAGTTCTTC
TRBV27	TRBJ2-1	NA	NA	CASAVYNEQFF	TGTGCCAGCGCCGTTTACAATGAGCAGTTCTTC
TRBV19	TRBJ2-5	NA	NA	CASRGDLETQYF	TGTGCCAGCAGGGGCGACCTAGAGACCCAGTACTTC
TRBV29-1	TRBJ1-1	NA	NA	CSVGLLVSNTEAFF	TGCAGCGTCGGACTACTCGTCTCGAACACTGAAGCTTTCTTT
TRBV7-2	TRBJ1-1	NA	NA	CASSSAGRNTEAFF	TGTGCCAGCAGCTCCGCGGGACGGAACACTGAAGCTTTCTTT
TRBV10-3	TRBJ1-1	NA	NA	CAISAFAVNTEAFF	TGTGCCATCAGTGCGTTTGCGGTGAACACTGAAGCTTTCTTT
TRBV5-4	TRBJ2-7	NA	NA	CASSLTGDEQYF	TGTGCCAGCAGCTTGACTGGAGACGAGCAGTACTTC
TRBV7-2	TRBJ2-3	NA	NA	CASSPRAGSTDTQYF	TGTGCCAGCAGCCCCCGTGCGGGGAGCACAGATACGCAGTATTTT